What follows is one TCR beta chain and its context. V was trimmed by 2 bases and J by 10 bases, leaving 6 bases between them. The germline V gene encodes CDR1 LGHNA and CDR2 YNFKEQ. The CDR3 runs 11 residues. This record belongs to a study of cytomegalovirus exposure and HLA in healthy donors. As for the study in general: Later, an analysis reported that the 95 to 150 validation repertoires had used the same platform as the roughly 720 first-cohort repertoires.

TCRdb keeps only in-frame clones here, not all; method: immunoSEQ multiplex PCR. The sample lists approximately 71,000 clones, around 90% occurring once. The chain is built from TRBV4-2 and TRBJ2-1; D is uncertain. Material for sequencing was PBMCs. The receptor comes from a young man in good health and CMV-seronegative. The CDR3 reads CASSQTTEQFF. CDR3 sequence (DNA): TGTGCCAGCAGCCAAACTACGGAGCAGTTCTTC.